These 28 T cell receptor beta chains came from one sample sequenced in a study of shared clonotypes between healthy human individuals. Repertoires were generated with immunoSEQ multiplex PCR, while TCRdb's copy carries only in-frame clones and drops some. The data contain some 700,000 clones, roughly 91% of them singletons. Specimen: memory CD8+ T cells from PBMCs. The sample's subset: CD45RO+ cells pooled with CCR7-negative TemRA cells. These receptors originate from a man younger than 35 in good health. Some clones in this sample may be carry-over from other donors' samples.

This clone was picked up one time. V usage is TRBV28 and J usage is TRBJ2-1; D ambiguous. From germline, CDR1 is MDHEN and CDR2 SYDVKM. CDR3 length equals 13 residues. Trimming shortened V by 6 bases and J by 4 bases, and 10 bases separated the two germline ends. The CDR3 sequence: CASSARAYNEQFF. Here the CDR3 DNA reads TGTGCCAGCAGCGCCAGAGCTTACAATGAGCAGTTCTTC.

This chain connects TRBV4-2 to TRBJ2-1; the match to TRBD1 covers 7 bases. V was pared by 0 bases and J by 3 bases, with 8 bases of the junction left unmatched. Germline V gene sequence: CDR1 LGHNA, CDR2 YNFKEQ. The CDR3 extends over 17 amino acids. CDR3 protein: CASSQDLDRANYNEQFF. The CDR3, as DNA: TGTGCCAGCAGCCAAGATCTTGACAGGGCAAACTACAATGAGCAGTTCTTC.

The V and J genes are TRBV6-5 and TRBJ2-7; TRBD1 is a possible D gene (5 bases). This CDR3 comprises 15 residues. CDR1 MNHEY and CDR2 SVGAGI come from the germline V gene. Between the trimmed V and J ends, which lost 0 bases and 0 bases, there was a span of 9 bases. The DNA of the CDR3 is TGTGCCAGCAGTTACTCGGGGCAGCCCTCCTACGAGCAGTACTTC. The encoded protein is CASSYSGQPSYEQYF.

The gene calls are TRBV10-3 and TRBJ2-7; tentative D call: TRBD1 (5 bases). CDR1 is ENHRY and CDR2 is SYGVKD in the germline V gene. The CDR3 loop spans 14 amino acids. Trimming took off 10 bases at V and 2 bases at J, with 18 bases between the two ends. The CDR3 bases are TGTGCCAGCCACCAGGGTGACGAGACCTACGAGCAGTACTTC. It is translated as CASHQGDETYEQYF.

The J gene is TRBJ2-1, the V gene TRBV27, with D uncertain. The CDR3 consists of 15 residues. Germline CDR1 reads MNHEY; CDR2 reads SMNVEV (reference sequence). V was clipped by 2 bases and J by 7 bases, with 15 bases between them. The CDR3 is CASSLGQVSWNEQFF. The CDR3 region has the DNA TGTGCCAGCAGTTTAGGCCAGGTTTCGTGGAATGAGCAGTTCTTC.

V gene TRBV5-1 combines with J gene TRBJ1-2; D perhaps matches TRBD1 (6 bases). V lost 1 base to trimming and J lost 4 bases, with 17 bases between them. CDR3 length equals 16 residues. Germline V gene sequence: CDR1 SGHRS, CDR2 YFSETQ. CDR3 amino acids: CASSLSITGHFYGYTF. The CDR3 nucleotides read TGCGCCAGCAGCTTGTCTATAACGGGACACTTCTATGGCTACACCTTC.

A note on this clone: One end of the junction varies from germline; a read error may be responsible. The rearrangement joins TRBV7-6 to TRBJ2-7; TRBD1 might be the D (6 bases). Germline CDR1 and CDR2: SGHVS and FNYEAQ. The length of the CDR3 is 15 residues. The CDR3, as DNA: TGTGCCAGCAGCTTAGAGGGACATGACTCCCACGAGCAGTACTTC. It codes for CASSLEGHDSHEQYF.

This clone was recorded only once. V and J are TRBV7-6 and TRBJ2-2, with TRBD2 identical over 9 bases. CDR3 length equals 17 residues. With 4 bases clipped from V and 4 bases from J, the junction kept 10 bases outside the gene matches. The germline V gene encodes CDR1 SGHVS and CDR2 FNYEAQ. The CDR3 is CASSSTLAGMVTGELFF. The CDR3 DNA sequence: TGTGCCAGCAGCTCGACCCTAGCGGGAATGGTCACCGGGGAGCTGTTTTTT.

Worth noting for this clone: With a much larger clone just one base away, this may be a read error. The chain uses TRBV7-9 and TRBJ2-1; 10 bases match TRBD2. The trim removed 4 bases at V and 0 bases at J, leaving 3 bases unmatched. Germline V gives CDR1 SEHNR, CDR2 FQNEAQ (reference sequence). The CDR3 totals 16 residues. This CDR3 reads CASSSSSGSSYNEQFF. The CDR3 DNA reads TGTGCCAGCAGCTCCTCTAGCGGGAGCTCCTACAATGAGCAGTTCTTC.

The genes are TRBV19 and TRBJ1-5; D unresolved. V gave up 6 bases and J gave up 0 bases, with 21 bases separating them. Germline V gene data show CDR1 as LNHDA and CDR2 as SQIVND (reference sequence). The CDR3 has 18 residues. CDR3 protein: CASSLHLGQEYSNQPQHF. Written as DNA, the CDR3 is TGTGCCAGTAGCCTCCACCTCGGGCAGGAATATAGCAATCAGCCCCAGCATTTT.

The chain recombines TRBV9 with TRBJ2-2; unclear D gene. V was cut by 0 bases and J by 9 bases, with 9 bases left in between. Germline V gives CDR1 SGDLS, CDR2 YYNGEE. CDR3 length: 13 amino acids. Here the CDR3 reads CASSVGGVRELFF. The CDR3 DNA reads as TGTGCCAGCAGCGTAGGTGGGGTCAGGGAGCTGTTTTTT. Variable domain in full (rest from reference TRBV9 and TRBJ2-2): DSGVTQTPKHLITATGQRVTLRCSPRSGDLSVYWYQQSLDQGLQFLIQYYNGEERAKGNILERFSAQQFPDLHSELNLSSLELGDSALYFCASSVGGVRELFFGEGSRLTVL.

The chain uses TRBV11-2 and TRBJ1-2, with TRBD1 matching 9 bases. Per germline, CDR1 SGHAT and CDR2 FQNNGV. V lost 5 bases, J lost 5 bases, and 0 bases stayed unmatched. This CDR3 spans 12 amino acids. The DNA for the CDR3 is TGTGCCAGCAGCGGGACAGGGTATGGCTACACCTTC. This gives the protein CASSGTGYGYTF.

The rearrangement uses TRBV28 and TRBJ2-7; D possibly corresponds to TRBD1 (5 bases). The length of the CDR3 is 14 residues. V was trimmed by 4 bases and J by 2 bases, leaving 12 bases between them. Per germline, CDR1 MDHEN and CDR2 SYDVKM. The DNA for the CDR3 is TGTGCCAGCAGTTCAAAGGGGTGGGCCTACGAGCAGTACTTC. Translated: CASSSKGWAYEQYF. Full variable domain (remainder filled in from reference TRBV28 and TRBJ2-7): DVKVTQSSRYLVKRTGEKVFLECVQDMDHENMFWYRQDPGLGLRLIYFSYDVKMKEKGDIPEGYSVSREKKERFSLILESASTNQTSMYLCASSSKGWAYEQYFGPGTRLTVT.

This clone has just a few counts. The sample carries other DNA sequences with the same CDR3. The rearrangement uses TRBV27 and TRBJ2-7, with D perhaps matching TRBD1 (6 bases). V was clipped by 3 bases and J by 2 bases, with 14 bases between them. The CDR3 extends over 15 amino acids. Germline loops: CDR1 MNHEY, CDR2 SMNVEV (reference sequence). CDR3 loop: CASSLGAGRTYEQYF. The CDR3 DNA sequence: TGTGCCAGCAGTTTGGGGGCAGGCCGAACCTACGAGCAGTACTTC.

The CDR3 DNA follows: TGTGCCAGCAGTGAACCACTAGCGGCATATAACAATGAGCAGTTCTTC. It codes for CASSEPLAAYNNEQFF. The genes are TRBV6-1 and TRBJ2-1, with 8 positions matching TRBD2. Per the germline V gene, CDR1 is MNHNS and CDR2 is SASEGT. The CDR3 is 16 amino acids. The V and J ends lost 2 bases and 5 bases, in that order; junction bases with no gene match: 8.

The rearrangement links TRBV9 to TRBJ2-1; 10 positions agree with TRBD1. This CDR3 is 17 amino acids long. V shed 0 bases and J 7 bases; nucleotides not matched to a gene: 10. From germline, CDR1 is SGDLS and CDR2 YYNGEE. The CDR3 DNA follows: TGTGCCAGCAGCGTAGCCAGGAGACAGGGGGCTGGGAATGAGCAGTTCTTC. It translates to CASSVARRQGAGNEQFF. Full variable domain (rest looked up from reference TRBV9 and TRBJ2-1): DSGVTQTPKHLITATGQRVTLRCSPRSGDLSVYWYQQSLDQGLQFLIQYYNGEERAKGNILERFSAQQFPDLHSELNLSSLELGDSALYFCASSVARRQGAGNEQFFGPGTRLTVL.

V gene TRBV5-1 combines with J gene TRBJ2-1, with D possibly TRBD2 on 6 matching bases. V gave up 2 bases and J gave up 4 bases, with 19 bases separating them. Germline V gene lookup returns CDR1 SGHRS and CDR2 YFSETQ. The CDR3 consists of 17 residues. This CDR3 reads CASSFRAGGGVYNEQFF. In DNA, the CDR3 is TGCGCCAGCAGCTTCAGGGCCGGTGGCGGGGTTTACAATGAGCAGTTCTTC. The full variable domain, completed using reference TRBV5-1 and TRBJ2-1, is KAGVTQTPRYLIKTRGQQVTLSCSPISGHRSVSWYQQTPGQGLQFLFEYFSETQRNKGNFPGRFSGRQFSNSRSEMNVSTLELGDSALYLCASSFRAGGGVYNEQFFGPGTRLTVL.

With respect to this clone: A read error may be the cause here, since a much bigger clone is one base away. Other nucleotide sequences in the sample specify the same CDR3. The V gene is TRBV28, the J gene TRBJ2-4, with 8 bases aligning to TRBD2. The germline V gene has CDR1 MDHEN and CDR2 SYDVKM. Trimming took 5 bases from V and 8 from J; bases not matched to a gene: 5. The CDR3 totals 13 residues. CDR3: CASSIGRADIQYF. The CDR3 coding sequence is TGTGCCAGCAGTATCGGGAGGGCTGACATTCAGTACTTC.

The V gene is TRBV23-1, the J gene TRBJ1-3; a weak D match, TRBD1 (5 bases). TRBV23-1 is an open reading frame, and its role is uncertain. This CDR3 spans 16 amino acids. The V end lost 3 bases, the J end lost 8 bases, and 20 bases lay between the germline ends. In nucleotides, the CDR3 is TGCGCCAGCAGTCACCCCGGGACGGAATCGGGGGACACCATATATTTT. It translates to CASSHPGTESGDTIYF.

The chain joins TRBV27 to TRBJ2-3; TRBD2 matches at 7 bases. V was clipped by 8 bases and J by 2 bases; unmatched bases: 7. Germline V CDR1 and CDR2: MNHEY, SMNVEV (reference sequence). This CDR3 is 14 amino acids long. Here the CDR3 DNA reads TGTGCCAGCGGCTTAGCGGGCCTCACAGATACGCAGTATTTT. Protein sequence: CASGLAGLTDTQYF.

In its sample, this clone was seen a few times. The chain carries TRBV9 and TRBJ1-2; D gene unclear. The germline CDR1 and CDR2 sequences are SGDLS and YYNGEE. CDR3 length equals 15 residues. V dropped 4 bases and J dropped 5 bases, with 18 bases sitting between them. DNA of the CDR3: TGTGCCAGCAGCCCACAGCAAAGGTCCCCGTATGGCTACACCTTC. It is translated as CASSPQQRSPYGYTF.

The rearrangement joins TRBV7-9 to TRBJ2-7; 7 bases match TRBD1. Germline CDR1 is SEHNR and CDR2 is FQNEAQ (reference sequence). The CDR3 is made up of 17 amino acids. V lost 1 base and J lost 3; bases outside the gene matches: 12. This chain's CDR3 is CASSLDPDREAGYEQYF. The CDR3 bases are TGTGCCAGCAGCTTAGACCCCGACAGGGAAGCCGGCTACGAGCAGTACTTC.

This chain connects TRBV5-1 to TRBJ2-7; TRBD1 might be the D (6 bases). Trimming removed 0 bases at V and 4 bases at J, with 14 bases between. This CDR3 has 15 amino acids. Germline V lookup: CDR1 SGHRS, CDR2 YFSETQ. The CDR3 bases are TGCGCCAGCAGCTTGGCTCTGACAGGCCTTTACGAGCAGTACTTC. It is translated as CASSLALTGLYEQYF.

This chain uses TRBV4-1 with TRBJ2-1, with 7 bases lining up with TRBD2. The CDR3 sequence is 15 residues long. V lost 5 bases to trimming and J lost 10 bases; unmatched junction nucleotides: 14. CDR1 and CDR2 (germline): MGHRA, YSYEKL. CDR3 DNA: TGCGCCAGCAGCTCCCAAGGCGGGAGTAGTTGGGAGCAGTTCTTC. Translated, it gives CASSSQGGSSWEQFF.

This chain uses TRBV9 with TRBJ1-1; the D is unclear. Per germline, CDR1 SGDLS and CDR2 YYNGEE. This CDR3 is 15 amino acids long. The V and J ends lost 0 bases and 3 bases respectively, with 12 bases between them. In DNA, the CDR3 is TGTGCCAGCAGCGTAGAAGGGAATTTCGACACTGAAGCTTTCTTT. Protein sequence: CASSVEGNFDTEAFF.

This chain connects TRBV5-1 to TRBJ2-3, with 9 bases aligning to TRBD2. Germline CDR1 and CDR2: SGHRS and YFSETQ. Germline trimming cut 1 base from V and 6 bases from J; bases unmatched to any gene: 6. The CDR3 runs 15 residues. DNA of the CDR3: TGCGCCAGCAGCTTGCTAGCGGGATTGACGGATACGCAGTATTTT. Protein product: CASSLLAGLTDTQYF.

The CDR3 DNA reads TGTGCCAGCAGCGTAGATCGGGTAGCCTCGGATACGCAGTATTTT. This encodes CASSVDRVASDTQYF. The rearrangement uses TRBV9 and TRBJ2-3, with D hard to call. Looked up from germline, CDR1 is SGDLS and CDR2 is YYNGEE. Between the trimmed V and J ends, which lost 0 bases and 6 bases, there was a span of 14 bases. The CDR3 consists of 15 residues.

The gene calls are TRBV4-2 and TRBJ1-5, with 8 nucleotides matching TRBD1. The germline V gene has CDR1 LGHNA and CDR2 YNFKEQ. The length of the CDR3 is 16 residues. V shed 0 bases, J shed 7 bases, and the junction held 8 bases outside the gene matches. This chain's CDR3 is CASSQDRGTGGQPQHF. The DNA of the CDR3 is TGTGCCAGCAGCCAAGACAGGGGAACAGGGGGGCAGCCCCAGCATTTT.